These T cell receptor beta chains were read from a single sample in a study of shared clonotypes between healthy human individuals. Clones were sequenced by immunoSEQ multiplex PCR, and TCRdb holds only the in-frame ones, with some missing. The repertoire holds around 1.9 million clones, with roughly 91% as singletons. The sample was naive CD8+ T cells from PBMCs. The receptors stem from a man between 18 and 35 years old in good health. Some clones in this sample may be carry-over from other donors' samples. Each CDR3 is given with its conserved first and last residue.

v_call: TRBV5-5
cdr3_length: 16
cdr3_aa: CASSPTQTGAFQPQHF

v_call: TRBV27
cdr3_length: 15
cdr3_aa: CASSSGRANTGELFF

v_call: TRBV30
cdr3_length: 12
cdr3_aa: CAWSGGVLPLHF

v_call: TRBV11-3
cdr3_length: 14
cdr3_aa: CASSPSVRSDTQYF

v_call: TRBV4-1
cdr3_length: 16
cdr3_aa: CASSQDLREGQETQYF

v_call: TRBV9
cdr3_length: 18
cdr3_aa: CASSVDWVGGSSYNEQFF

v_call: TRBV4-2
cdr3_length: 13
cdr3_aa: CASSLRVPGEQFF

v_call: TRBV10-1
cdr3_length: 14
cdr3_aa: CASSERGPGQPQHF

v_call: TRBV16
cdr3_length: 16
cdr3_aa: CASSQNHGGASGTQYF

v_call: TRBV13
cdr3_length: 14
cdr3_aa: CASSLGGSPDEQYF

v_call: TRBV5-6
cdr3_length: 14
cdr3_aa: CASSLGPSSYEQYF

v_call: TRBV11-2
cdr3_length: 12
cdr3_aa: CASSQDRDTQYF

v_call: TRBV28
cdr3_length: 11
cdr3_aa: CASSTTVEAFF

v_call: TRBV21-1
cdr3_length: 14
cdr3_aa: CASSKAGLEGTQYF

v_call: TRBV15
cdr3_length: 16
cdr3_aa: CATSRDLGQVLGGYTF

v_call: TRBV19
cdr3_length: 17
cdr3_aa: CASSIDMDQMNTGELFF

v_call: TRBV18
cdr3_length: 16
cdr3_aa: CASSPPTHGGNTEAFF

v_call: TRBV4-3
cdr3_length: 13
cdr3_aa: CASSQYFPGELFF

v_call: TRBV2
cdr3_length: 14
cdr3_aa: CASSPGHSYNEQFF

v_call: TRBV7-6
cdr3_length: 13
cdr3_aa: CASSPDGTDTQYF

v_call: TRBV27
cdr3_length: 16
cdr3_aa: CASSSPPGEGPGEQYF

v_call: TRBV15
cdr3_length: 17
cdr3_aa: CATSRDRPRDTSYEQYF

v_call: TRBV2
cdr3_length: 12
cdr3_aa: CASRAPGNTIYF

v_call: TRBV29-1
cdr3_length: 13
cdr3_aa: CSVTRQNTGELFF

v_call: TRBV28
cdr3_length: 13
cdr3_aa: CASMTGLANIQYF

v_call: TRBV28
cdr3_length: 15
cdr3_aa: CASSLLPRGSHPLHF

v_call: TRBV27
cdr3_length: 16
cdr3_aa: CASSLYPTGGDQPQHF

v_call: TRBV5-5
cdr3_length: 15
cdr3_aa: CASSSLGLKANVLTF

v_call: TRBV30
cdr3_length: 13
cdr3_aa: CAWSVGWEYEQYF

v_call: TRBV28
cdr3_length: 15
cdr3_aa: CASSLRGSSRETQYF

v_call: TRBV19
cdr3_length: 15
cdr3_aa: CASRPAGFTNYGYTF

v_call: TRBV13
cdr3_length: 16
cdr3_aa: CASSKTGVPGANVLTF

v_call: TRBV19
cdr3_length: 15
cdr3_aa: CASCHRDRVIDEQFF

v_call: TRBV19
cdr3_length: 12
cdr3_aa: CASSIGTVEAFF

v_call: TRBV23-1
cdr3_length: 15
cdr3_aa: CASSQSVRGEQPQHF

v_call: TRBV14
cdr3_length: 14
cdr3_aa: CASSQLWGDTEAFF

v_call: TRBV28
cdr3_length: 19
cdr3_aa: CASSLYSGQGFSGANVLTF

v_call: TRBV4-3
cdr3_length: 15
cdr3_aa: CASRKDSSAYNEQFF

v_call: TRBV28
cdr3_length: 12
cdr3_aa: CASKYNSYEQYF

v_call: TRBV29-1
cdr3_length: 15
cdr3_aa: CSVPGQGSGANVLTF

v_call: TRBV23-1
cdr3_length: 16
cdr3_aa: CASSQTGGRDTGELFF

v_call: TRBV18
cdr3_length: 12
cdr3_aa: CASSPGNTEAFF

v_call: TRBV29-1
cdr3_length: 15
cdr3_aa: CSVVWRTLAKNIQYF

v_call: TRBV29-1
cdr3_length: 14
cdr3_aa: CSFQGGTVRNEQFF

v_call: TRBV9
cdr3_length: 15
cdr3_aa: CASSVAGGRAYEQYF

v_call: TRBV29-1
cdr3_length: 13
cdr3_aa: CSVEDRQFYEQYF